This paragraph covers one T cell receptor beta chain sequence. The PCR had 60 Vbeta and 13 Jbeta primers. Assay: immunoSEQ multiplex PCR; the TCRdb copy retains only in-frame clones and omits some. Of 110,000 to 150,000 clones listed, around 80% are singletons. These data belong to a study of cytomegalovirus exposure and HLA in healthy donors. The germline V gene has CDR1 LNHNV and CDR2 YYDKDF (reference sequence). The trim removed 1 base at V and 5 bases at J, leaving 5 bases unmatched. This CDR3 comprises 15 residues. What was sequenced was PBMCs. The chain uses TRBV15 and TRBJ2-5, with 9 bases identical to TRBD2. The source is a female donor in good health and CMV-seronegative. CDR3 sequence (DNA): TGTGCCACCAGCAGAGGGACTAGCGAGATGGAGACCCAGTACTTC. This codes for CATSRGTSEMETQYF.